The clone carrying this TCR beta chain was observed a few times. No antigen is known for it. The trim removed 4 bases at V and 3 bases at J, leaving 1 base unmatched. This CDR3 spans 13 amino acids. Germline CDR1 ENHRY, CDR2 SYGVKD. Genomic DNA was employed as the template in profiling TCR beta VDJ and CDR3. Using its own MiXCR run on the reads, TCRdb lists one record per CDR3 protein. Of around 190,000 distinct CDR3 sequences in the sample, approximately 57% were seen once. The entry originates in a study of CD8+CD57+ T cells in acquired aplastic anemia. The wider study: When averaged, DNA from sorted CD4+ and CD8+ cells came to around 3.4 ug. Healthy donors gave 9.5 million to 12 million reads on average for CD4+ cells.

Study-level findings and limits: A set of about 28 CD8+ CDR3 sequences was shared between patients and controls, and these sequences appeared highly expressed in patients. Patient and control CD8+ Simpson's diversity was not significantly different.

This rearrangement joins TRBV10-3 to TRBJ2-7; the match to TRBD2 covers 9 bases. Input material: sorted CD4+, CD8+, or CD8+CD57+ T cells (not recorded which) from PBMCs. The receptor was isolated from a human donor in good health. The CDR3 DNA sequence: TGTGCCATCAGTGGGCGGGAGGGCTACGAGCAGTACTTC. As protein: CAISGREGYEQYF.